Listed here are 20 T cell receptor beta chains from one sample, sequenced in a study of blood T cell repertoires in COVID-19. This table comes from immunoSEQ multiplex PCR, and its TCRdb copy is limited to in-frame clones, with some not included. The table lists approximately 140,000 clones, over 80% of them singletons, with around 9.5% in the top ten. Material for sequencing was peripheral blood. These TCRs come from a young man with COVID-19, enrolled during active disease.

The chain couples TRBV28 to TRBJ2-7; 10 nucleotides line up with TRBD1. V lost 6 bases to trimming and J lost 0 bases; unmatched junction nucleotides: 8. CDR1 MDHEN and CDR2 SYDVKM come from the germline V gene. The CDR3 extends over 16 amino acids. The CDR3 DNA sequence: TGTGCCAGCAGGACTTGGGGACAGGGGAGCTCCTACGAGCAGTACTTC. This codes for CASRTWGQGSSYEQYF.

The V and J genes are TRBV10-2 and TRBJ2-3, with 8 bases that match TRBD1. The V and J ends lost 7 bases and 0 bases, in that order; junction bases with no gene match: 9. This CDR3 region has 16 residues. Germline lookup yields CDR1 WSHSY and CDR2 SAAADI. CDR3 amino acids: CASIIGQGPSTDTQYF. CDR3 nucleotides: TGCGCCAGCATCATAGGACAGGGCCCAAGCACAGATACGCAGTATTTT.

The chain combines TRBV19 with TRBJ1-1; D not resolved. The germline V gene encodes CDR1 LNHDA and CDR2 SQIVND (reference sequence). The CDR3 extends over 13 amino acids. Trimming removed 2 bases at V and 1 base at J, with 5 bases between. The CDR3 sequence is CASSISGNTEAFF. The CDR3, as DNA: TGTGCCAGTAGTATATCAGGGAACACTGAAGCTTTCTTT.

J is TRBJ2-2 and V is TRBV24-1; tentative D call: TRBD1 (6 bases). CDR3 size: 17 residues. Looked up from germline, CDR1 is KGHDR and CDR2 is SFDVKD. Trimming took off 4 bases at V and 7 bases at J, with 21 bases between the two ends. This CDR3 reads CATSDLPIHQGIGELFF. CDR3 in DNA: TGTGCCACCAGTGACCTGCCCATCCATCAGGGGATCGGGGAGCTGTTTTTT.

This rearrangement joins TRBV9 to TRBJ2-7; possibly TRBD2 for D (6 bases). Deletions cut 0 bases from V and 4 bases from J, with 14 bases between. The CDR3 spans 15 residues. Per the germline V gene, CDR1 is SGDLS and CDR2 is YYNGEE. The CDR3 sequence is CASSVDSGGGYEQYF. The CDR3 nucleotides read TGTGCCAGCAGCGTAGATAGCGGAGGTGGGTACGAGCAGTACTTC.

J is TRBJ2-1 and V is TRBV3-1 (or the pseudogene TRBV3-2); D possibly corresponds to TRBD1 (5 bases). V lost 0 bases, J lost 15 bases, and 15 bases lay in between. The germline gives CDR1 LGHDT, CDR2 YNNKEL (reference sequence). This CDR3 spans 13 amino acids. As DNA, the CDR3 is TGTGCCAGCAGCCAAGATCTTGGGGCCCCAGTGTTCTTC. Translated: CASSQDLGAPVFF.

This chain uses TRBV25-1 with TRBJ1-1; unclear D gene. Trimming removed 3 bases from V and 10 bases from J, with 9 bases in between. Germline lookup yields CDR1 MGHDK and CDR2 SYGVNS. The CDR3 consists of 11 residues. The CDR3 is CASSDGRAAFF. The DNA of the CDR3 is TGTGCCAGCAGTGACGGGCGGGCAGCTTTCTTT.

The J gene is TRBJ2-5, the V gene TRBV6-5; TRBD2 might be the D (5 bases). With 5 bases removed from V and 5 bases from J, the gap between germline ends came to 12 bases. The CDR3 is 13 residues long. In germline, CDR1 is MNHEY, CDR2 SVGAGI. The CDR3 protein is CASSRGLRETQYF. CDR3 coding DNA: TGTGCCAGCAGTCGAGGGCTACGGGAGACCCAGTACTTC.

This chain links TRBV24-1 with TRBJ2-1; TRBD1 matches at 9 bases. The V gene end was trimmed by 5 bases and the J gene end by 10 bases; junction bases not matched to a gene: 8. The CDR3 runs to 14 residues. Looked up from germline, CDR1 is KGHDR and CDR2 is SFDVKD. The DNA for the CDR3 is TGTGCCACCAGTGGGACAGGGGCGCCCCGGGAGCAGTTCTTC. It yields the protein CATSGTGAPREQFF.

This chain uses TRBV7-9 with TRBJ1-4, with TRBD1 identical over 8 bases. The CDR3 is 15 residues long. The V segment lost 5 bases and the J segment 2 bases; nucleotides outside the gene matches: 4. Germline values: CDR1 SEHNR, CDR2 FQNEAQ (reference sequence). Written as DNA, the CDR3 is TGTGCCAGCAGCCGCAGGGGGCCGACTAATGAAAAACTGTTTTTT. Amino acids: CASSRRGPTNEKLFF.

The gene calls are TRBV28 and TRBJ1-2, with D perhaps TRBD1 (5 bases). Trimming took 6 bases from V and 4 from J, leaving 12 bases between them. The CDR3 is 13 amino acids. Germline V gene sequence: CDR1 MDHEN, CDR2 SYDVKM. The CDR3 DNA is TGTGCCAGCAGGCCTCCAGGGATCTATGGCTACACCTTC. Translating it yields CASRPPGIYGYTF.

The V call is TRBV28, the J call TRBJ1-2; D is unresolved. Per the germline V gene, CDR1 is MDHEN and CDR2 is SYDVKM. V was trimmed by 6 bases and J by 2 bases, leaving 7 bases between them. CDR3 size: 12 residues. In nucleotides, the CDR3 is TGTGCCAGCAGCTATCCGAACTATGGCTACACCTTC. The encoded protein is CASSYPNYGYTF.

V gene TRBV10-3 combines with J gene TRBJ2-1; 12 nucleotides match TRBD1. This CDR3 spans 15 amino acids. With V trimmed by 4 bases and J by 5 bases, 3 bases remained unmatched. CDR1 is ENHRY and CDR2 is SYGVKD in the germline V gene. The CDR3 DNA reads as TGTGCCATCAGTGCGGGACAGGGGGCAAACAATGAGCAGTTCTTC. Encoded protein: CAISAGQGANNEQFF.

This rearrangement joins TRBV28 to TRBJ2-7, with TRBD2 identical over 12 bases. Germline lookup yields CDR1 MDHEN and CDR2 SYDVKM. This CDR3 has 14 residues. The V gene end was trimmed by 7 bases and the J gene end by 5 bases; junction bases not matched to a gene: 6. This CDR3 is CASTRLAGDNEQYF. The CDR3 DNA reads TGTGCCAGCACTCGACTAGCGGGAGATAACGAGCAGTACTTC. The full variable domain, in which reference TRBV28 and TRBJ2-7 provide the parts outside the CDR3, is DVKVTQSSRYLVKRTGEKVFLECVQDMDHENMFWYRQDPGLGLRLIYFSYDVKMKEKGDIPEGYSVSREKKERFSLILESASTNQTSMYLCASTRLAGDNEQYFGPGTRLTVT.

CDR3: CASSPLPDTQYF. The CDR3 DNA reads TGTGCCAGCAGCCCCCTCCCAGATACGCAGTATTTT. The J gene is TRBJ2-3, the V gene TRBV6-2 or TRBV6-3; no definite D call. Germline lookup yields CDR1 MNHEY and CDR2 SVGEGT. This CDR3 spans 12 amino acids. Trimming stripped 6 bases from V and 4 bases from J, with 8 bases between.

The chain joins TRBV5-1 to TRBJ2-5; TRBD1 agrees at 12 bases. Losses at the gene ends were 6 bases for V and 4 bases for J; bases not matched to a gene: 10. Germline V gene data show CDR1 as SGHRS and CDR2 as YFSETQ. The CDR3 spans 16 residues. Here the CDR3 reads CASMAGTGGSGETQYF. The CDR3 nucleotides are TGCGCCAGCATGGCCGGGACAGGGGGCTCAGGAGAGACCCAGTACTTC.

The CDR3 here is CASSARLGLDEQYF. CDR3 sequence (DNA): TGTGCCAGCAGCGCCCGACTAGGTCTCGACGAGCAGTACTTC. V and J are TRBV7-8 and TRBJ2-7, with TRBD2 as a possible D gene (6 bases). Germline CDR1 and CDR2: SGHVS and FQNEAQ. Trimming left V 5 bases short and J 5 bases short, with 16 bases between. CDR3 length: 14 residues.

The rearrangement joins TRBV7-2 to TRBJ1-5; 7 bases map to TRBD1. Trimming cost V 6 bases and J 7 bases; bases outside gene matches: 6. Germline V gives CDR1 SGHTA, CDR2 FQGNSA. This CDR3 comprises 13 residues. CDR3 nucleotides: TGTGCCAGCAGTTTGGACAGGATCCAGCCCCAGCATTTT. Its protein product is CASSLDRIQPQHF.

This clone has a handful of counts. The rearrangement uses TRBV10-3 and TRBJ2-5; TRBD2 aligns across 10 bases. V lost 9 bases, J lost 5 bases, and 6 bases stayed unmatched. CDR1 is ENHRY and CDR2 is SYGVKD in the germline V gene. The CDR3 has 13 amino acids. The CDR3 nucleotides read TGTGCCATTGGAGCGGGAGGGAGGGAGACCCAGTACTTC. Residues: CAIGAGGRETQYF.

The chain is built from TRBV3-1 (or the pseudogene TRBV3-2) and TRBJ2-1; 10 bases are a match to TRBD2. CDR1 and CDR2 (germline): LGHDT, YNNKEL (reference sequence). CDR3 length: 16 residues. With V trimmed by 3 bases and J by 2 bases, 4 bases remained unmatched. DNA of the CDR3: TGTGCCAGCAGCCATATAGCGGGAGGAGCCTACAATGAGCAGTTCTTC. It translates to CASSHIAGGAYNEQFF.